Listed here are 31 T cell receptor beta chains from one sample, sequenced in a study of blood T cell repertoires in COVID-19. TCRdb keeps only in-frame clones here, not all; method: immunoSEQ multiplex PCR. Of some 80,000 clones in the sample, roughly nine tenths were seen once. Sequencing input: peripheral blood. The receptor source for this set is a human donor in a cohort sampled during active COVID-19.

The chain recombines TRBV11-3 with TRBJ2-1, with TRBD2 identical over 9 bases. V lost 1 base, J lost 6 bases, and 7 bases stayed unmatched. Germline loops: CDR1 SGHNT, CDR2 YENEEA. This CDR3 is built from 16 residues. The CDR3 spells CASSLGVLAGLNEQFF. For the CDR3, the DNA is TGTGCCAGCAGCTTAGGTGTGCTAGCGGGGCTCAATGAGCAGTTCTTC.

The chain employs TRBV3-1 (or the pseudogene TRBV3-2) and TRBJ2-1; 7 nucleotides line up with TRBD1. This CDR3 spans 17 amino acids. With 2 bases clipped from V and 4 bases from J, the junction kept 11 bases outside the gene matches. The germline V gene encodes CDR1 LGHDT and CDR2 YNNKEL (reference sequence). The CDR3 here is CASSQPQTGELYNEQFF. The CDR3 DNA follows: TGTGCCAGCAGCCAACCTCAAACAGGGGAGCTATACAATGAGCAGTTCTTC.

In DNA form, the CDR3 reads TGTGCCAGCAGTTACGCCGGGACAGTGGATTCACCCCTCCACTTT. Its protein is CASSYAGTVDSPLHF. The gene calls are TRBV6-5 and TRBJ1-6, with 7 bases lining up with TRBD1. From germline, CDR1 is MNHEY and CDR2 SVGAGI. The CDR3 runs to 15 residues. The trim removed 2 bases at V and 8 bases at J, leaving 6 bases unmatched.

CDR3 residues: CASSLQTDREAGETQYF. CDR3 bases: TGTGCCAGCAGCTTACAGACGGACAGGGAGGCTGGGGAGACCCAGTACTTC. The J gene is TRBJ2-5, the V gene TRBV7-9; 8 bases are shared with TRBD1. Germline V gene lookup returns CDR1 SEHNR and CDR2 FQNEAQ (reference sequence). V gave up 2 bases and J gave up 5 bases; unmatched junction bases: 13. This CDR3 is 17 amino acids long. The variable domain in full, completed from reference TRBV7-9 and TRBJ2-5, reads DTGVSQNPRHKITKRGQNVTFRCDPISEHNRLYWYRQTLGQGPEFLTYFQNEAQLEKSRLLSDRFSAERPKGSFSTLEIQRTEQGDSAMYLCASSLQTDREAGETQYFGPGTRLLVL.

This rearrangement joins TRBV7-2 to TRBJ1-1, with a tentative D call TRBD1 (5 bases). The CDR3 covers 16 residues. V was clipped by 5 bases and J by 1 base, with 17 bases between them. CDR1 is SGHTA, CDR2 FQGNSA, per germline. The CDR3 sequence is CASSVYVGQTNTEAFF. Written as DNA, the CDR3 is TGTGCCAGCAGCGTATATGTGGGGCAGACGAACACTGAAGCTTTCTTT.

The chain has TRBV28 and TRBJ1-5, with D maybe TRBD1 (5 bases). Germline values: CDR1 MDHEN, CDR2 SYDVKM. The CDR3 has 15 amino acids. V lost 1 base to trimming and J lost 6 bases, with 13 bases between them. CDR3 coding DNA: TGTGCCAGCAGTTTATTTGGGCAGGGAGGTCAGCCCCAGCATTTT. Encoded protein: CASSLFGQGGQPQHF. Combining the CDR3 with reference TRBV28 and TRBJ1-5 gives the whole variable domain DVKVTQSSRYLVKRTGEKVFLECVQDMDHENMFWYRQDPGLGLRLIYFSYDVKMKEKGDIPEGYSVSREKKERFSLILESASTNQTSMYLCASSLFGQGGQPQHFGDGTRLSIL.

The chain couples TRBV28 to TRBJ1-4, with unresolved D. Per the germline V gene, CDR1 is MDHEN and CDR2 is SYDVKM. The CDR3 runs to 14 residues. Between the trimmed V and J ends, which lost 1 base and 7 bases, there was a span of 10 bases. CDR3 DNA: TGTGCCAGCAGTTTATCGGGTATTGGTGAAAAACTGTTTTTT. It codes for CASSLSGIGEKLFF.

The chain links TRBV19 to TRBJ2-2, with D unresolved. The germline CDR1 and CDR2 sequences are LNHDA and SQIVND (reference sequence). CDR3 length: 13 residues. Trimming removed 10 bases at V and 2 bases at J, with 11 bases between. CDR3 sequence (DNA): TGTGCCACACAGACCATAAACACCGGGGAGCTGTTTTTT. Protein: CATQTINTGELFF.

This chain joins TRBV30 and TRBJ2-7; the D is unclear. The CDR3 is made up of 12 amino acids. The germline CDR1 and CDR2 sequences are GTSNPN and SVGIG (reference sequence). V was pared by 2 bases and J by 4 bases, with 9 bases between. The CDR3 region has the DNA TGTGCCTGGAGTTACGGTAGTTACGAGCAGTACTTC. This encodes CAWSYGSYEQYF.

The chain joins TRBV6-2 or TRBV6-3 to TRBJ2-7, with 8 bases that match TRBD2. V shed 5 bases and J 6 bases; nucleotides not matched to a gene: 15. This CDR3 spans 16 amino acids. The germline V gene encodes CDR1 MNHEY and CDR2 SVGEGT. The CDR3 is CASSKSGRAPIGEQYF. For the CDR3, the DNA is TGTGCCAGCAGTAAGTCCGGGAGGGCCCCCATCGGCGAGCAGTACTTC.

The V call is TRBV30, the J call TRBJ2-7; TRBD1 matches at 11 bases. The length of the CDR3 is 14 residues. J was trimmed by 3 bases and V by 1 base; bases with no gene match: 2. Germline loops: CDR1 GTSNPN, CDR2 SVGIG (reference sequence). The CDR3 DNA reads TGTGCCTGGAGTGGCGGGACAGGGGGCTACGAGCAGTACTTC. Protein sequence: CAWSGGTGGYEQYF.

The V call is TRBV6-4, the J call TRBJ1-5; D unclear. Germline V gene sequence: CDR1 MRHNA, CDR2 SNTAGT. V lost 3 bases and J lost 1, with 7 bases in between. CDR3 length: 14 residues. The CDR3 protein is CASSEHESNQPQHF. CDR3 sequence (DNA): TGTGCCAGCAGTGAACACGAAAGCAATCAGCCCCAGCATTTT.

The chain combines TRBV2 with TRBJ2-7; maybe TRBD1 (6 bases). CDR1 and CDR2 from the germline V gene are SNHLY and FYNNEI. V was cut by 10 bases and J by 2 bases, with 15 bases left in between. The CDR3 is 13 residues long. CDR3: CAKSGGRAYEQYF. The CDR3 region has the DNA TGTGCCAAATCTGGGGGCCGTGCCTACGAGCAGTACTTC.

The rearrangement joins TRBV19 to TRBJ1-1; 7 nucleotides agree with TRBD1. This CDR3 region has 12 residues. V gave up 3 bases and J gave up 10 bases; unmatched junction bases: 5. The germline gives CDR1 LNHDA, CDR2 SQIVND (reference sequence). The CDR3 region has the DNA TGTGCCAGTAGTATTGGAGGGACAGCAGCTTTCTTT. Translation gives CASSIGGTAAFF.

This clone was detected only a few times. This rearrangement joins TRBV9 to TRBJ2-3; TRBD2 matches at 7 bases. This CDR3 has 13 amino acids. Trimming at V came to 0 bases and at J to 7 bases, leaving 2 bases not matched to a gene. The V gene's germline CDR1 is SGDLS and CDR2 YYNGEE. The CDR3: CASSVASGNTQYF. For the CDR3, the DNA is TGTGCCAGCAGCGTAGCTAGCGGCAATACGCAGTATTTT.

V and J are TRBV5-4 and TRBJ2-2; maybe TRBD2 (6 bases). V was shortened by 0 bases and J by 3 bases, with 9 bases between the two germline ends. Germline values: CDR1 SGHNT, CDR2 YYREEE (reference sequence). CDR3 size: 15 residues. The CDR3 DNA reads TGTGCCAGCAGCTTGGGGGGGGTACACACCGGGGAGCTGTTTTTT. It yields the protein CASSLGGVHTGELFF.

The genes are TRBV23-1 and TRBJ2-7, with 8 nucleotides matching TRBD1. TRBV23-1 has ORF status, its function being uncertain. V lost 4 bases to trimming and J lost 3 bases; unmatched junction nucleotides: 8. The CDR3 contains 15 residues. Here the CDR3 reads CASSPRPGGRYEQYF. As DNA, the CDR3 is TGCGCCAGCAGTCCTCGGCCAGGGGGCCGCTACGAGCAGTACTTC.

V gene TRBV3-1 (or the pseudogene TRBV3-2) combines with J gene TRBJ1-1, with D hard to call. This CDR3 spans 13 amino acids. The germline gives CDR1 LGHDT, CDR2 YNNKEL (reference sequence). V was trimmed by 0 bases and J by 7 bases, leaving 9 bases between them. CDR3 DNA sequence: TGTGCCAGCAGCCAAGATCACCAGTTTGAAGCTTTCTTT. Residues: CASSQDHQFEAFF.

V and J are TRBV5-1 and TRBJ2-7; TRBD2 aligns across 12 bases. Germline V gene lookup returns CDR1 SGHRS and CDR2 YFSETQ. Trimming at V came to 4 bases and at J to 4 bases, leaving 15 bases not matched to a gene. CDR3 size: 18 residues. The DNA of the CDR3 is TGCGCCAGCAGCCCGAAACCCATGACTAGCGGGGGTGGATACGAGCAGTACTTC. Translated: CASSPKPMTSGGGYEQYF.

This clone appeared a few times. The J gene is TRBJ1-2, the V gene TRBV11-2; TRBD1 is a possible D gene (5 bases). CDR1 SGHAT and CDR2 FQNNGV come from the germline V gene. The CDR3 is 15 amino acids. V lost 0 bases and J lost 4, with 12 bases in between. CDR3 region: CASSLDLGVSYGYTF. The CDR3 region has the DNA TGTGCCAGCAGCTTAGATCTAGGGGTTAGCTATGGCTACACCTTC.

CDR3 amino acids: CAIRSDRTLSTDTQYF. CDR3 in DNA: TGTGCCATCAGGTCCGACAGGACCCTTAGCACAGATACGCAGTATTTT. The chain is built from TRBV10-3 and TRBJ2-3; TRBD1 might be the D (6 bases). Looked up from germline, CDR1 is ENHRY and CDR2 is SYGVKD. This CDR3 comprises 16 residues. Trimming took 6 bases from V and 0 from J, leaving 16 bases between them.

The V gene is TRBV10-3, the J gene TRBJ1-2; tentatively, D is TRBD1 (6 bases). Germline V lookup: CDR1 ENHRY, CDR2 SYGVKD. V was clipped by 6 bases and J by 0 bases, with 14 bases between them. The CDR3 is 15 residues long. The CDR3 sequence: CAIREDRSPNYGYTF. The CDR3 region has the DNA TGTGCCATCAGGGAAGACAGGTCTCCTAACTATGGCTACACCTTC.

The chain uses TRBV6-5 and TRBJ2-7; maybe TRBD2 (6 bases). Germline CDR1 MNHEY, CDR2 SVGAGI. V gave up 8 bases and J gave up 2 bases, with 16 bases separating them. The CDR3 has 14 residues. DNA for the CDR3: TGTGCCAGCCCCCCGGACTGGACTACCTACGAGCAGTACTTC. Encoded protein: CASPPDWTTYEQYF.

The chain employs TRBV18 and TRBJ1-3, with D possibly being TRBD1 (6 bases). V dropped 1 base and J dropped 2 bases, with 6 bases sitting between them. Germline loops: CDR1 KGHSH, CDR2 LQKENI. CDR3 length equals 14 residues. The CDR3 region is CASSPQGAGNTIYF. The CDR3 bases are TGTGCCAGCTCACCACAGGGGGCTGGAAACACCATATATTTT.

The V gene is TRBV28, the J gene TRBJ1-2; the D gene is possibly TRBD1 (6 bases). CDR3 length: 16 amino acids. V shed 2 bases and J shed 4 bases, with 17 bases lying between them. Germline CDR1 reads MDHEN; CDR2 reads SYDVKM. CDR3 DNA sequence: TGTGCCAGCAGTTTAAGGGGGGGACTCTCCCGCTATGGCTACACCTTC. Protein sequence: CASSLRGGLSRYGYTF.

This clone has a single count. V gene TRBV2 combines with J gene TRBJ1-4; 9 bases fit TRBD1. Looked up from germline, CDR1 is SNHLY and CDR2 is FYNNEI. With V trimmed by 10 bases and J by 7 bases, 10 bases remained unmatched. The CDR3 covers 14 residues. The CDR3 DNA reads TGTGCCACCAAGCCGGGACAGGGCCCTGAAAAACTGTTTTTT. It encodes CATKPGQGPEKLFF.

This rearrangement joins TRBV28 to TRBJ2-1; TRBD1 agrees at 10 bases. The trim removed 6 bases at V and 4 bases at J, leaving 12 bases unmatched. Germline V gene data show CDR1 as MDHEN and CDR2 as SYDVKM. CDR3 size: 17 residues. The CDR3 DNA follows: TGTGCCAGCAGGAGTTTTGGGGGACAGGGGTCGTACAATGAGCAGTTCTTC. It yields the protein CASRSFGGQGSYNEQFF. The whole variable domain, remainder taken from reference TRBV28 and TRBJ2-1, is DVKVTQSSRYLVKRTGEKVFLECVQDMDHENMFWYRQDPGLGLRLIYFSYDVKMKEKGDIPEGYSVSREKKERFSLILESASTNQTSMYLCASRSFGGQGSYNEQFFGPGTRLTVL.

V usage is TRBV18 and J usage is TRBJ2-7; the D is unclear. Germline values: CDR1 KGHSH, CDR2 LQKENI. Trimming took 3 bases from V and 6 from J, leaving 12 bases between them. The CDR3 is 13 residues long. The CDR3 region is CASSPLSGAEQYF. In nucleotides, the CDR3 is TGTGCCAGCTCACCCCTCTCCGGTGCCGAGCAGTACTTC.

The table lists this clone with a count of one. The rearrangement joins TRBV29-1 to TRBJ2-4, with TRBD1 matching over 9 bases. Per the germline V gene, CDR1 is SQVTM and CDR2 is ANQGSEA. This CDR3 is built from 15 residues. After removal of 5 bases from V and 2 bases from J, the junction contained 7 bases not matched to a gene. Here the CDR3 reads CSVKGQGRTKNIQYF. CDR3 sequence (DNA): TGCAGCGTTAAAGGACAGGGGAGGACCAAAAACATTCAGTACTTC.

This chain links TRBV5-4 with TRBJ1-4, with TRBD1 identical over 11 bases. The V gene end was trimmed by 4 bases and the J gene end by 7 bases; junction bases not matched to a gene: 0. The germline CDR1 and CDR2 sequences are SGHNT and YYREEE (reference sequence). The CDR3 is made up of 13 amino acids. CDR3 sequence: CASSGQGAEKLFF. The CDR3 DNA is TGTGCCAGCAGCGGACAGGGGGCTGAAAAACTGTTTTTT.

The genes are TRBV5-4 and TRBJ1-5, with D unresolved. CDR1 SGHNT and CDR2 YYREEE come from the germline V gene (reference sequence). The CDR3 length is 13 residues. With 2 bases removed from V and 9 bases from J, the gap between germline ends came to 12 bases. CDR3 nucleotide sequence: TGTGCCAGCAGCTTTGATTCGGTTGGGCCCCAGCATTTT. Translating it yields CASSFDSVGPQHF.